This entry is about one T cell receptor beta chain. Its antigen is unidentified. The data originate from a study of response to subunit inactivated influenza vaccine. General observations from the study: Authors suggested seasonal influenza vaccinations each recruit few new T cells.

The CDR3 contains 15 residues. Germline loops: CDR1 SNHLY, CDR2 FYNNEI. Trimming removed 6 bases from V and 1 base from J; junction bases left unmatched: 6. TCRdb passed the RT-PCR reads through MiXCR, listing each CDR3 protein once. The sample shows 490,000 or so distinct CDR3 sequences, less than 8% of them seen only once. This specimen consisted of PBMCs from blood, obtained less than 25 months after vaccination. The chain is built from TRBV2 and TRBJ2-5; 9 bases fit TRBD2. This clonotype was sampled from a man between 50 and 70 years old who received an inactivated influenza vaccine. Written as DNA, the CDR3 is TGTGCCAGCAGAGGGCGGGGGGGCCTCCAAGAGACCCAGTACTTC. This encodes CASRGRGGLQETQYF.